This TCR beta chain stems from a study of shared clonotypes between healthy human individuals. A word on this clone: Antigen unknown.

Naive CD8 cells comprised CD45RO-negative, CCR7-positively selected cells, excluding terminally differentiated effector memory CD45RA+ cells. Free of recent acute infections or vaccinations, the donors were healthy HIV-negative adults. Study results and caveats: In having few donors, the study represented limited genetic and exposure-history diversity.

TCRdb keeps only in-frame clones here, not all; method: immunoSEQ multiplex PCR. Of fewer than 800,000 clones in the sample, 92% are singletons; the top ten hold approximately 25%. CDR1 is MNHEY, CDR2 SMNVEV, per germline (reference sequence). The V gene end was trimmed by 5 bases and the J gene end by 4 bases; junction bases not matched to a gene: 11. CDR3 length: 16 amino acids. This TCR was recovered from a man aged 25 to 45 in good health. The sequencing sample was made of naive CD8+ T cells sorted from blood. The J gene is TRBJ2-5, the V gene TRBV27; TRBD2 aligns across 9 bases. The CDR3 sequence: CASSPVSGSTPETQYF. CDR3 DNA: TGTGCCAGCAGTCCCGTTAGCGGGAGTACCCCAGAGACCCAGTACTTC.